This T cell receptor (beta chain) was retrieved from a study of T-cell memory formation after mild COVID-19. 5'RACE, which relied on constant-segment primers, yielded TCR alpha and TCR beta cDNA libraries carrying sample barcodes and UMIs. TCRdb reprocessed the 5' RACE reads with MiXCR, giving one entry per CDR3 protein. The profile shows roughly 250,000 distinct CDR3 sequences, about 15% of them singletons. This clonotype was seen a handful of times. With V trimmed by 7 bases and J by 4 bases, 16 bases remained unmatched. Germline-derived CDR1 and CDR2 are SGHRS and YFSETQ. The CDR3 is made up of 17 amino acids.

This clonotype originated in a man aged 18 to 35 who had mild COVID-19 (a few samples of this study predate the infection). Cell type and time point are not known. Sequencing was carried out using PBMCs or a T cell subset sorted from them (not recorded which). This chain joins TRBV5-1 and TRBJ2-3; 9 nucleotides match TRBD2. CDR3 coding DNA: TGCGCCAGCCAACGGAGCCCTAGCGGGGTTCAGGCAGATACGCAGTATTTT. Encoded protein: CASQRSPSGVQADTQYF.